The clone carrying this T cell receptor (beta chain) was seen many times. Its antigen is currently unknown. Germline values: CDR1 ENHRY, CDR2 SYGVKD. Trimming left V 2 bases short and J 2 bases short, with 9 bases between. The CDR3 spans 15 residues. cDNA molecules, individually, were tagged with unique molecular identifiers. One entry per CDR3 protein, called by TCRdb with MiXCR from the 5' RACE reads. The sample lists approximately 65,000 distinct CDR3 sequences; around 14% were seen once. The record originates from a study of early T cells in non-severe SARS-CoV-2 infection. Study-wide findings and caveats: Anti-spike CD8 specificities were favored by VDJdb matching, whose results missed private and CD4 specificities.

The specimen sequenced was whole blood. This clonotype was sampled from an adult who was a healthcare worker with PCR-confirmed SARS-CoV-2 infection or an uninfected control (not recorded which). The rearrangement uses TRBV10-3 and TRBJ2-2, with D possibly TRBD1 on 5 matching bases. The CDR3 here is CAISETDTNTGELFF. CDR3 DNA: TGTGCCATCAGTGAGACGGACACCAACACCGGGGAGCTGTTTTTT.